These 7 T cell receptor beta chains originate from one sample sequenced in a study of technical replicates of blood from four donors. Using immunoSEQ multiplex PCR, the repertoire was profiled, and TCRdb retains in-frame clones only, with some absent. Among tens of thousands of clones listed, about 95% were seen once. The sequenced sample was T cells isolated from PBMCs. The receptors derive from a human donor in good health.

The V call is TRBV27, the J call TRBJ2-3; 10 nucleotides agree with TRBD1. CDR3 size: 13 residues. CDR1 MNHEY and CDR2 SMNVEV come from the germline V gene (reference sequence). V lost 10 bases, J lost 6 bases, and 7 bases stayed unmatched. This CDR3 reads CATTTGGRDTQYF. The CDR3 nucleotides are TGTGCCACGACGACAGGGGGCCGGGATACGCAGTATTTT.

The chain recombines TRBV5-1 with TRBJ2-3; D perhaps matches TRBD1 (5 bases). The V end was cut by 2 bases, the J end by 13 bases, with 17 bases between. From germline, CDR1 is SGHRS and CDR2 YFSETQ. CDR3 length: 13 residues. The CDR3 sequence: CASSLTQGTLKYF. CDR3 in DNA: TGCGCCAGCAGCTTAACCCAGGGCACTCTTAAGTATTTT.

This chain links TRBV18 with TRBJ1-5; TRBD1 matches 7 bases. Trimming cost V 6 bases and J 8 bases; bases outside gene matches: 7. CDR1 is KGHSH and CDR2 is LQKENI in the germline V gene. The CDR3 is 13 amino acids. The CDR3 region is CASSQGDVEPQHF. The CDR3 nucleotides are TGTGCCAGCTCTCAGGGGGATGTGGAGCCCCAGCATTTT.

The V gene is TRBV6-6, the J gene TRBJ2-2; D remains unclear. This CDR3 contains 11 residues. Germline-derived CDR1 and CDR2 are MNHNY and SVGAGI (reference sequence). The CDR3 reads CAARGAGELFF. CDR3 DNA sequence: TGTGCGGCGAGAGGTGCCGGGGAGCTGTTTTTT.

CDR3 DNA sequence: TGTGCCAGCAGTCGAGGAGACACTGAAGCTTTCTTT. Translation: CASSRGDTEAFF. The chain couples TRBV6-5 to TRBJ1-1; no clear D. The germline CDR1 and CDR2 sequences are MNHEY and SVGAGI. Trimming removed 5 bases at V and 3 bases at J, with 7 bases between. The CDR3 has 12 amino acids.

This clone was seen only once. This sequence joins TRBV28 and TRBJ2-7; 12 bases map to TRBD2. The germline V gene encodes CDR1 MDHEN and CDR2 SYDVKM. CDR3 length: 17 amino acids. With V trimmed by 6 bases and J by 1 base, 10 bases remained unmatched. The CDR3 here is CASRPPTGLAGSYEQYF. The CDR3 DNA reads as TGTGCCAGCAGACCACCCACGGGACTAGCGGGTTCCTACGAGCAGTACTTC.

This clone was seen just once. The V call is TRBV5-1, the J call TRBJ1-1; D is unclear. Germline V gives CDR1 SGHRS, CDR2 YFSETQ. V lost 0 bases, J lost 1 base, and 16 bases lay in between. This CDR3 contains 17 residues. Here the CDR3 reads CASSLGLYTTGNTEAFF. The CDR3 coding sequence is TGCGCCAGCAGCTTGGGCTTGTATACGACGGGGAACACTGAAGCTTTCTTT.